A single sample is the source of the 8 T cell receptor delta chains below, sequenced in a study of intestinal T cells in coeliac disease. TRD repertoires were amplified in bulk with BIOMED-2 primers from 150 ng of biopsy DNA. TCRdb fed the multiplex PCR reads to CATT. The table lists approximately 1,400 delta-chain clones, under 75% of them singletons. Genomic DNA came from ten 5-µm formalin-fixed paraffin-embedded scrolls per case. The sample consisted of a duodenal biopsy. These receptors were obtained from a human donor with celiac disease.

As regards this clone: A far more abundant clone sits one base away, making this likely a read error. For the CDR3, the DNA is TGTGCTCTTGGGAACTACAACTGGGGGATATCAGGGTACACCGATAAACGCATCTTT. Its translation is CALGNYNWGISGYTDKRIF. The chain is built from TRDV1 and TRDJ1; 11 bases are a match to TRDD3. This CDR3 region has 19 residues. Germline loops: CDR1 TSWWSYY, CDR2 QGS.

V usage is TRDV1 and J usage is TRDJ1; 11 nucleotides line up with TRDD3. The J segment lost 0 bases and the V segment lost 5 bases, leaving 50 bases of the junction unmatched. Germline V gene data show CDR1 as TSWWSYY and CDR2 as QGS. CDR3 size: 31 residues. The CDR3 spells CALGTHHLLLDGGYGAFLRVWGDLDTDKLIF. The CDR3, as DNA: TGTGCTCTTGGGACCCACCACCTCCTACTTGATGGGGGATACGGGGCCTTCCTCCGCGTCTGGGGGGACCTCGACACCGATAAACTCATCTTT.

For this clone: A far larger clone lies a single base away; this is likely a read error. This CDR3 is also generated by other DNA sequences in the sample. This chain connects TRDV1 to TRDJ1; 12 bases fit TRDD3. Germline lookup yields CDR1 TSWWSYY and CDR2 QGS. This CDR3 is built from 24 residues. CDR3 loop: CALGELLVGSYLVLGDTGDYKLIF. The DNA of the CDR3 is TGTGCTCTTGGGGAACTCTTGGTAGGTTCCTACCTGGTACTGGGGGATACAGGGGACTATAAACTCATTTTT.

This clone is labeled as medium-sized. The chain couples TRAV29/DV5 to TRDJ3; tentative D call: TRDD2 (6 bases). With 0 bases removed from V and 2 bases from J, the gap between germline ends came to 21 bases. Germline loops: CDR1 NSMFDY, CDR2 ISSIKDK. CDR3 length: 20 amino acids. CDR3 bases: TGTGCAGCAAGCGGTCCTACGGGTCTGGTAGTCACCTGGGACACCCGACAGATGTTTTTC. Residues: CAASGPTGLVVTWDTRQMFF.

This clone was observed a handful of times. A far bigger clonotype differs at one base, so this is likely a read error. The gene calls are TRDV1 and TRDJ1, with D possibly being TRDD2 or TRDD3 (9 bases each). Trimming cost V 3 bases and J 1 base, with 33 bases left between them. The CDR3 covers 22 residues. Germline assignment: CDR1 TSWWSYY and CDR2 QGS. CDR3 coding DNA: TGTGCTCTTGGGGACCCTTCCTACTTTAACTTACTGGGGGAGCCCTCCACCGATAAACTCATCTTT. This sequence encodes CALGDPSYFNLLGEPSTDKLIF.

The J gene is TRDJ1, the V gene TRDV1; TRDD3 agrees at 13 bases. CDR3 size: 18 residues. Germline lookup yields CDR1 TSWWSYY and CDR2 QGS. Unmatched junction bases numbered 12, after V lost 8 bases and J lost 0 bases. CDR3 bases: TGTGCTCTTCTGCCCCCGGTACTGGGGGATACGTACACCGATAAACTCATCTTT. It translates to CALLPPVLGDTYTDKLIF.

J is TRDJ1 and V is TRDV1; unclear D gene. This CDR3 is 19 amino acids long. Trimming removed 0 bases at V and 4 bases at J, with 24 bases between. CDR1 is TSWWSYY, CDR2 QGS, per germline. CDR3 in DNA: TGTGCTCTTGGGGAACTAGAGCTCCCGGGCCGCGCGCTCTTCGATAAACTCATCTTT. This encodes CALGELELPGRALFDKLIF.

In its sample, this clone ranks as large (0.1 to 1%). The same CDR3 is also encoded by other DNA sequences in this sample. The V call is TRDV1, the J call TRDJ1; 8 bases line up with TRDD3. Germline-derived CDR1 and CDR2 are TSWWSYY and QGS. V shed 1 base and J 2 bases; nucleotides not matched to a gene: 15. The CDR3 has 19 residues. In nucleotides, the CDR3 is TGTGCTCTTGGGGAACAGCTCACCCTGGGGGACGCTCCTACCGATAAACTCATCTTT. It codes for CALGEQLTLGDAPTDKLIF.